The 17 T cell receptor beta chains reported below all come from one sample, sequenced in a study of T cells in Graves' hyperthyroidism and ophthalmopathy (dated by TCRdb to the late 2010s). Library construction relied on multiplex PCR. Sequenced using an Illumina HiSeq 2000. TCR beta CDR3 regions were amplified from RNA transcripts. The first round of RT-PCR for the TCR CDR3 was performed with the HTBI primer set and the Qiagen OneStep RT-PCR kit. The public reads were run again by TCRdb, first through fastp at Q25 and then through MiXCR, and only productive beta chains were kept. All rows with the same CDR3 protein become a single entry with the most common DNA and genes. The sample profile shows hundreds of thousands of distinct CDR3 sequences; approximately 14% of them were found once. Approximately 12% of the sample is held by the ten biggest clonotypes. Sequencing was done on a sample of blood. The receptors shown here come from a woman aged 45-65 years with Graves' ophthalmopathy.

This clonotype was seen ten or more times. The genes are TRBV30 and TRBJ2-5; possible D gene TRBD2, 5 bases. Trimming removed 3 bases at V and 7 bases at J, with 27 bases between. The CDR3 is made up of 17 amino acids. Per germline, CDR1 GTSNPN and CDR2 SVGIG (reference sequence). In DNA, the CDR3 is TGTGCCTGGAGCGGGTACGGGTTGAGGGCCGTGGGATGGACCCAGTACTTC. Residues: CAWSGYGLRAVGWTQYF.

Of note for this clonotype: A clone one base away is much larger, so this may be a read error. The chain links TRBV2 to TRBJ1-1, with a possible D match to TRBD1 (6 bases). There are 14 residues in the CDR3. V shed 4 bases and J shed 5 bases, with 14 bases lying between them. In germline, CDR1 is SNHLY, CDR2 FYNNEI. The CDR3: CASSGVQGRTEAFF. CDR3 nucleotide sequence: TGTGCCAGCAGTGGAGTTCAGGGGAGGACTGAAGCTTTCTTT.

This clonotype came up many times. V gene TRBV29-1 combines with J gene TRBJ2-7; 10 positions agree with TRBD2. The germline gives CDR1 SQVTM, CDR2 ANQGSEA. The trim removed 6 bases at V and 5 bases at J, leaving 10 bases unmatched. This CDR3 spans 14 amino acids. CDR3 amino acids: CSVRGAGGPNEQYF. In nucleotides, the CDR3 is TGCAGCGTGAGGGGAGCGGGAGGGCCAAACGAGCAGTACTTC.

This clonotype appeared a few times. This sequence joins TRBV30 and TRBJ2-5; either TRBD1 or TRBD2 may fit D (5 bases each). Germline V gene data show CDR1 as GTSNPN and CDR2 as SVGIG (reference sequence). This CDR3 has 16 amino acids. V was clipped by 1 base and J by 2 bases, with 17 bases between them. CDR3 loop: CAWSAGAGQIQETQYF. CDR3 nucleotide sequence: TGTGCCTGGAGTGCTGGGGCGGGCCAGATTCAAGAGACCCAGTACTTC.

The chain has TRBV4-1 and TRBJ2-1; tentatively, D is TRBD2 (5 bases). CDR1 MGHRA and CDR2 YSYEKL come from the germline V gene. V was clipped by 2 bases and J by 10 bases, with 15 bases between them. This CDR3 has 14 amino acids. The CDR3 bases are TGCGCCAGCAGCCAAATCCCTAGGACTCTGGAGCAGTTCTTC. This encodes CASSQIPRTLEQFF.

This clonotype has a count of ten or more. Written as DNA, the CDR3 is TGCAGTGCTAGAGGTGGGGCGGGAGGGTCCTACAATGAGCAGTTCTTC. Residues: CSARGGAGGSYNEQFF. The rearrangement joins TRBV20-1 to TRBJ2-1; 9 nucleotides align to TRBD2. Germline assignment: CDR1 DFQATT and CDR2 SNEGSKA (reference sequence). The CDR3 runs 16 residues. The ends lost 1 base at V and 1 base at J; junction bases unmatched: 5.

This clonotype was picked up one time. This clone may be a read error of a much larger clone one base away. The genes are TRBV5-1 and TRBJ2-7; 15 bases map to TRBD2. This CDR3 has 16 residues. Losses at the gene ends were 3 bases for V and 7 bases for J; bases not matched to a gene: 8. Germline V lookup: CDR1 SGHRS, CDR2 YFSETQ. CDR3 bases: TGCGCCAGCAGCTGGGGACTAGCGGGAGGAACCAATGAGCAGTACTTC. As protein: CASSWGLAGGTNEQYF.

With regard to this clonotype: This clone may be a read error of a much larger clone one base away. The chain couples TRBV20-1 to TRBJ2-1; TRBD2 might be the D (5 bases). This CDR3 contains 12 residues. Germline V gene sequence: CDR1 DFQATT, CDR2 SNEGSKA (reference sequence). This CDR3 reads CGAPPGNNEQFF. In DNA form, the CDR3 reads TGCGGTGCCCCCCCGGGGAACAATGAGCAGTTCTTC.

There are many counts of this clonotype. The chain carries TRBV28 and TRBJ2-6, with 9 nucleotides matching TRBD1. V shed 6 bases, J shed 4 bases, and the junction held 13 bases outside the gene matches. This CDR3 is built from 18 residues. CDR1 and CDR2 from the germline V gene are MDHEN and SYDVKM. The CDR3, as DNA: TGTGCCAGCAGCTCACCGGGACAGGGAGATTCCGGGGCCAACGTCCTGACTTTC. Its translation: CASSSPGQGDSGANVLTF.

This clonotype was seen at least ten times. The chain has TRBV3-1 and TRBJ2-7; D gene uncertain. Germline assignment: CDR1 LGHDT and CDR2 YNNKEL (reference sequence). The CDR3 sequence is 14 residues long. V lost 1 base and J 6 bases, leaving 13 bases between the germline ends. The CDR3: CASSQGIGLGEQYF. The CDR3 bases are TGTGCCAGCAGCCAAGGGATAGGGCTCGGCGAGCAGTACTTC.

Written as DNA, the CDR3 is TGTGCCAGCAGCCCAGTCGGCGGGGAGCTGTTTTTT. Its protein product is CASSPVGGELFF. The chain uses TRBV5-6 and TRBJ2-2; D not certain. V lost 4 bases and J 7 bases, leaving 8 bases between the germline ends. Germline V lookup: CDR1 SGHDT, CDR2 YYEEEE. The CDR3 is 12 amino acids.

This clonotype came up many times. The CDR3 DNA reads as TGCGCCAGCAGCTTACTATTAGCTGGCGGGAGATCCGAGGAGCAGTACTTC. Its protein is CASSLLLAGGRSEEQYF. V usage is TRBV5-1 and J usage is TRBJ2-7; 7 nucleotides line up with TRBD2. The CDR3 length is 17 residues. With 2 bases clipped from V and 7 bases from J, the junction kept 18 bases outside the gene matches. CDR1 is SGHRS and CDR2 is YFSETQ in the germline V gene.

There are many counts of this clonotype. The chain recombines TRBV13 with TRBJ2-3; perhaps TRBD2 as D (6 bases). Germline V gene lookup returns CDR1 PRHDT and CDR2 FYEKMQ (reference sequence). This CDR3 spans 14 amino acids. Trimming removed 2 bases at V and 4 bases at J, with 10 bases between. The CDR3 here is CASSLRGLSDTQYF. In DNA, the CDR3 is TGTGCCAGCAGCTTACGGGGGTTGTCAGATACGCAGTATTTT.

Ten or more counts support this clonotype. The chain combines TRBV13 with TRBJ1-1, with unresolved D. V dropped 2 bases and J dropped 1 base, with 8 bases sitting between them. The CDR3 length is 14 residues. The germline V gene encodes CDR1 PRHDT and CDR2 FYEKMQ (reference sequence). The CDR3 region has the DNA TGTGCCAGCAGCTTAAGGGAGAAGAACACTGAAGCTTTCTTT. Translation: CASSLREKNTEAFF.

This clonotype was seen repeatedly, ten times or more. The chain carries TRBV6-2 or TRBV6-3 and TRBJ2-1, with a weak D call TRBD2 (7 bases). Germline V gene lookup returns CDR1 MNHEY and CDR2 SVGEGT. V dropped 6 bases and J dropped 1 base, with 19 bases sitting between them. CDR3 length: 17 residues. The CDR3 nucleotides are TGTGCCAGCAGCAGACTGGGGGGGACACTTTCCTACAATGAGCAGTTCTTC. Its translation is CASSRLGGTLSYNEQFF.

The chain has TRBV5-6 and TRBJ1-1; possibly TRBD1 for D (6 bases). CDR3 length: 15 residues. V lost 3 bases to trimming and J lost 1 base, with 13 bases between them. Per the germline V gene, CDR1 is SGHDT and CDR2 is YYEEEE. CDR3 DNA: TGTGCCAGCAGCTCCAACAGGGACGGGAACACTGAAGCTTTCTTT. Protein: CASSSNRDGNTEAFF.

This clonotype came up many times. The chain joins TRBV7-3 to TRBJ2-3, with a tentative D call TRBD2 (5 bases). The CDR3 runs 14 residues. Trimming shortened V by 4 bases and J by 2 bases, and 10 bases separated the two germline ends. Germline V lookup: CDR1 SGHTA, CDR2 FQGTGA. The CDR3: CASSSGVDTDTQYF. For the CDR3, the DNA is TGTGCCAGCAGCTCCGGGGTTGACACAGATACGCAGTATTTT.